This TCR beta chain comes out of a study of blood T cell repertoires in COVID-19. This CDR3 has 13 amino acids. The germline V gene encodes CDR1 MNHEY and CDR2 SMNVEV (reference sequence). The V end lost 2 bases, the J end lost 5 bases, and 9 bases lay between the germline ends. The method was immunoSEQ multiplex PCR; TCRdb's version includes in-frame clones alone and lacks a portion of them. This sample has about 210,000 clones; around 91% occur once, and the top ten carry 4.5% to 5.5%. Sequencing was performed on peripheral blood. The chain carries TRBV27 and TRBJ1-1; D is uncertain. The TCR sequence derives from a woman aged 40 to 50 with acute or convalescent COVID-19. DNA for the CDR3: TGTGCCAGCAGTTTAGGCTCGGGGACTGAAGCTTTCTTT. Protein sequence: CASSLGSGTEAFF.